These T cell receptor beta chains were read from a single sample in a study of cytomegalovirus exposure and HLA in healthy donors. Using immunoSEQ multiplex PCR, the repertoire was profiled, and TCRdb retains in-frame clones only, with some absent. This sample yields about 100,000 clones, of which roughly 70% are seen a single time; about 10% belongs to the top ten. What was sequenced was PBMCs. The origin of the receptors is a man aged 45-60 years in good health and CMV-seronegative. The CDR3 runs from the conserved cysteine through the conserved F or W. The order of the fields is J gene, clone size, V gene, D gene, CDR3 DNA, CDR3 protein. The D gene is left open where the match is weak. Part of the rows lack a size; the others show once, few, many or a class for expanded clones.

TRBJ1-4,.,TRBV28,.,TGTGCCAGCAGTGGGAGCCTAGTCCCTGGTGAAAAACTGTTTTTT,CASSGSLVPGEKLFF
TRBJ1-1,.,TRBV18,.,TGTGCCAGCTCACCACCGAGCAGGGAGAACACTGAAGCTTTCTTT,CASSPPSRENTEAFF
TRBJ2-7,.,TRBV6-1,.,TGTGCCAGCAGACTCCGGGGAGCGGGCCCCTACGAGCAGTACTTC,CASRLRGAGPYEQYF
TRBJ1-6,.,TRBV5-1,.,TGCGCCAGCAGCTTGGTGGGGGGGGAAGGATCACCCCTCCACTTT,CASSLVGGEGSPLHF
TRBJ2-5,.,TRBV18,TRBD1,TGTGCCAGCTCACAATGGACAGGGGCCGAAGAGACCCAGTACTTC,CASSQWTGAEETQYF
TRBJ2-1,.,TRBV19,.,TGTGCTAGTACCTCGGAGGTGGGGGGGCCGTACAATGAGCAGTTCTTC,CASTSEVGGPYNEQFF
TRBJ2-7,.,TRBV25-1,TRBD1,TGTGCCAGAAGGACAGGGGTCTACGAGCAGTACTTC,CARRTGVYEQYF
TRBJ1-1,few,TRBV9,TRBD1,TGTGCCAGCAGCGTAGCCGACAGGGGGCTTACTGAAGCTTTCTTT,CASSVADRGLTEAFF
TRBJ2-5,many,TRBV19,.,TGTGCCAGTAGTATCCGAGGGGAGACCCAGTACTTC,CASSIRGETQYF
TRBJ1-2,few,TRBV30,TRBD1,TGTGCCTGGAGTGTTATTACGGTGCGGGACAGAGAGGATGGCTACACCTTC,CAWSVITVRDREDGYTF
TRBJ1-2,few,TRBV11-1,.,TGTGCCAGCAGCTTAGATATGGGCCCAAACTATGGCTACACCTTC,CASSLDMGPNYGYTF
TRBJ1-4,.,TRBV5-1,TRBD1,TGCGCCAGCAGACCAGGGACAGGGGGTACTAATGAAAAACTGTTTTTT,CASRPGTGGTNEKLFF
TRBJ1-5,.,TRBV19,.,TGTGCCAGTAGTATAGATAAGAAGGGGAACCAGCCCCAGCATTTT,CASSIDKKGNQPQHF
TRBJ2-5,.,TRBV27,.,TGTGCCAGCAGGAACAGGTCTCTCCAAGAGACCCAGTACTTC,CASRNRSLQETQYF
TRBJ2-7,.,TRBV6-1,.,TGTGCCAGCAGTCCCGGCCGGAGGGGCATTTACGAGCAGTACTTC,CASSPGRRGIYEQYF
TRBJ2-3,.,TRBV2,TRBD2,TGTGCCAGCAGTGATTGGGGGAGGGCCGAACTGACAGATACGCAGTATTTT,CASSDWGRAELTDTQYF
TRBJ2-3,once,TRBV5-1,.,TGCGCCAGCAGTTTCGGGACATCTAAAGATACGCAGTATTTT,CASSFGTSKDTQYF
TRBJ1-1,.,TRBV6-5,TRBD1,TGTGCCAGCAGTTTCCGGACAGGGGAGGCCACTGAAGCTTTCTTT,CASSFRTGEATEAFF
TRBJ2-5,.,TRBV7-7,TRBD2,TGTGCCAGCAGCCGGACTAGCGGGAGCTTTGAGACCCAGTACTTC,CASSRTSGSFETQYF
TRBJ1-2,.,TRBV29-1,TRBD1,TGCAGCGTCATGGGACAGGGGGGGGATGGCTACACCTTC,CSVMGQGGDGYTF
TRBJ2-3,.,TRBV6-5,TRBD2,TGTGCCAGCAGTTTCGGGGGGGGAACAGATACGCAGTATTTT,CASSFGGGTDTQYF
TRBJ2-5,.,TRBV28,TRBD2,TGTGCCAGCAGTTCCTGGACTAGCGGGAGTAGGGAGACCCAGTACTTC,CASSSWTSGSRETQYF
TRBJ1-6,.,TRBV27,TRBD1,TGTGCCAGCAGTTCCCGACCGGGACAGGGCGGTTCACCCCTCCACTTT,CASSSRPGQGGSPLHF
TRBJ2-6,few,TRBV4-2,.,TGTGCCAGCAGCCCCCTGAGGACTAGGAGGGGGTCTGGGGCCAACGTCCTGACTTTC,CASSPLRTRRGSGANVLTF
TRBJ2-1,.,TRBV12-5,TRBD2,TGTGCTAGTGGTTACGGACTAGCGGGAGCCTCCTACAATGAGCAGTTCTTC,CASGYGLAGASYNEQFF
TRBJ2-2,.,TRBV23-1,.,TGCGCCAGCAGGGACAGAGCGAACACCGGGGAGCTGTTTTTT,CASRDRANTGELFF
TRBJ1-1,few,TRBV5-1,.,TGCGCCAGCAGCCAACAGGGTAACACTGAAGCTTTCTTT,CASSQQGNTEAFF
TRBJ2-1,.,TRBV6-4,TRBD1,TGTGCCAGCAGCCCATGGGGTACAGGGGGCAGAGGCTCCTACAATGAGCAGTTCTTC,CASSPWGTGGRGSYNEQFF
TRBJ2-5,.,TRBV7-3,.,TGTGCCAGCAGCTTAAGTTCAGGGCGGTCGGAGACCCAGTACTTC,CASSLSSGRSETQYF
TRBJ2-3,few,TRBV5-6,TRBD2,TGTGCCAGCTACGGGAGGGGCACAGATACGCAGTATTTT,CASYGRGTDTQYF
TRBJ2-1,.,TRBV5-1,.,TGCGCCAGCAGCCTTGTTGCTGGCCACAATGAGCAGTTCTTC,CASSLVAGHNEQFF
TRBJ2-3,.,TRBV18,.,TGTGCCAGCTCCCGGGGGGATACGCAGTATTTT,CASSRGDTQYF
TRBJ2-5,.,TRBV5-1,.,TGCGCCAGCAGCTTGTCTCAAGAGACCCAGTACTTC,CASSLSQETQYF
TRBJ2-1,few,TRBV15,.,TGTGCCACCAGCAGAGTAGAGTACGTTGAGCAGTTCTTC,CATSRVEYVEQFF
TRBJ2-3,.,TRBV11-2,.,TGTGCCAGCAGCTTAATAAGTACAGGACCTAGCACAGATACGCAGTATTTT,CASSLISTGPSTDTQYF
TRBJ2-5,.,TRBV18,TRBD2,TGTGCCAGCTCACTACAGCGGGGAGAGACCCAGTACTTC,CASSLQRGETQYF
TRBJ1-5,.,TRBV29-1,TRBD1,TGCAGCGCAATACAGGGGAATCAGCCCCAGCATTTT,CSAIQGNQPQHF
TRBJ2-7,.,TRBV30,TRBD1,TGTGCCTGGAGTGTGGTGGGACAGGGGGACGAGCAGTACTTC,CAWSVVGQGDEQYF
TRBJ1-3,.,TRBV29-1,.,TGCAGCGTTGTTCTAGACGGAAACACCATATATTTT,CSVVLDGNTIYF
TRBJ2-3,.,TRBV5-1,.,TGCGCCAGCAGTGGGGCCTCAAAAGGAACAGATACGCAGTATTTT,CASSGASKGTDTQYF
TRBJ2-1,.,TRBV7-3,TRBD2,TGTGCCAGCAACCTAGCGGGGGGCCCCAATGAGCAGTTCTTC,CASNLAGGPNEQFF
TRBJ2-7,few,TRBV27,.,TGTGCCAGCAGTTTTAACCCGGGGTACGAGCAGTACTTC,CASSFNPGYEQYF
TRBJ2-5,few,TRBV30,TRBD1,TGTGCCTGGTCAACAGGGGGCATGAGGGAGACCCAGTACTTC,CAWSTGGMRETQYF
TRBJ1-2,.,TRBV5-4,.,TGTGCCAGCAGACTGCGGGGAAACTATGGCTACACCTTC,CASRLRGNYGYTF
TRBJ1-4,few,TRBV19,.,TGTGCCAGTAGTAACAGGAATGAAAAACTGTTTTTT,CASSNRNEKLFF
TRBJ2-1,.,TRBV5-8,TRBD2,TGTGCCAGCAGCTTACTAGCGGGGGCCTACAATGAGCAGTTCTTC,CASSLLAGAYNEQFF
TRBJ1-2,.,TRBV29-1,.,TGCAGCGTTGGCCTTAGACAGGACTCCTATGGCTACACCTTC,CSVGLRQDSYGYTF
TRBJ1-2,.,TRBV6-6,TRBD1,TGTGCCAGCAGCTTGACAGGGACTAACTATGGCTACACCTTC,CASSLTGTNYGYTF
TRBJ1-2,.,TRBV28,TRBD1,TGTGCCAGCAGTCCAGCCACGAGAGGGGGCGCCGTCTATGGCTACACCTTC,CASSPATRGGAVYGYTF
TRBJ2-1,.,TRBV5-5,.,TGTGCCAGCAGCTTGGACGGTAGCTCCTACAATGAGCAGTTCTTC,CASSLDGSSYNEQFF
TRBJ2-6,.,TRBV6-5,.,TGTGCCAGCAGGCCCCAGGGGGCCAACGTCCTGACTTTC,CASRPQGANVLTF
TRBJ1-6,once,TRBV27,.,TGTGCCAGCAGGTACCGGGAAAATAGTTCACCCCTCCACTTT,CASRYRENSSPLHF
TRBJ2-4,.,TRBV30,TRBD1,TGTGCCTGGGGACAGGGGGCCAAAAACATTCAGTACTTC,CAWGQGAKNIQYF
TRBJ1-6,.,TRBV6-4,TRBD1,TGTGCCAGCAGGCCTGGGACAGCTGATAATTCACCCCTCCACTTT,CASRPGTADNSPLHF
TRBJ2-2,.,TRBV2,.,TGTGCCAGCATTCATCCCTCAAATATAGCCGGGGAGCTGTTTTTT,CASIHPSNIAGELFF
TRBJ2-6,once,TRBV5-1,TRBD1,TGCGCCAGCAGCAGGGAAGGACAGGTTAGCTCTGGGGCCAACGTCCTGACTTTC,CASSREGQVSSGANVLTF
TRBJ2-1,.,TRBV5-1,TRBD2,TGCGCCAGCAGCCGAAGTAGCGGGGGGGCCGAGGAGCAGTTCTTC,CASSRSSGGAEEQFF
TRBJ2-7,.,TRBV28,TRBD2,TGTGCCAGCAGGGGGACTAGCGGCTACGAGCAGTACTTC,CASRGTSGYEQYF